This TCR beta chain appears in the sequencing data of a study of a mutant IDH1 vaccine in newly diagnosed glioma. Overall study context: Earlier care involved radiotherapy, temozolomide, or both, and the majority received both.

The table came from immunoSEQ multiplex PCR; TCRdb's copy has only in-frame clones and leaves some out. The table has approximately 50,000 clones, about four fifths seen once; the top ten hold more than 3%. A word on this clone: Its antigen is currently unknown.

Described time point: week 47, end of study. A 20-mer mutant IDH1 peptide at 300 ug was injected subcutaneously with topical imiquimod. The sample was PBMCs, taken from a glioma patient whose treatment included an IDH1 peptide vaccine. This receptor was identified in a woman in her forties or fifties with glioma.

CDR3 sequence (DNA): TGTGCCAGCAGCCTCGGCAGGGGAAACACTGAAGCTTTCTTT. Translation gives CASSLGRGNTEAFF. The chain has TRBV7-2 and TRBJ1-1; D possibly corresponds to TRBD1 (6 bases). This CDR3 region has 14 residues. The V gene's germline CDR1 is SGHTA and CDR2 FQGNSA. Trimming left V 5 bases short and J 2 bases short, with 12 bases between.